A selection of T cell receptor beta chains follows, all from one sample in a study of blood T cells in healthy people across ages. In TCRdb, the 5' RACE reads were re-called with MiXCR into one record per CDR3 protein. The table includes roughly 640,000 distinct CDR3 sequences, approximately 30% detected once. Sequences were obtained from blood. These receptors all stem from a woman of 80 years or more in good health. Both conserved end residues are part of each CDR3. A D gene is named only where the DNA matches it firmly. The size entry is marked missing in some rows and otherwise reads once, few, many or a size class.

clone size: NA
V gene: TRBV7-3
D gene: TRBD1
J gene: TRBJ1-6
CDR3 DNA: TGTGCCAGCAGCGCAACCGGGACAGCCTATTCACCCCTCCACTTT
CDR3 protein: CASSATGTAYSPLHF

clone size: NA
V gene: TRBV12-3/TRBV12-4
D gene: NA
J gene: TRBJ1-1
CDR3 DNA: TGTGCCAGCAGAACCCACAGGGCTGAAGCTTTCTTT
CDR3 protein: CASRTHRAEAFF

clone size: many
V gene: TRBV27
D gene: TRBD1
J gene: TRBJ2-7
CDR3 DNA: TGTGCCAGCAGCGGACAGGGGAACTACGAGCAGTACTTC
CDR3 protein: CASSGQGNYEQYF

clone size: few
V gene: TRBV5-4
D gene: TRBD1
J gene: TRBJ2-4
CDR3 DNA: TGTGCCAGCAGCGACAGGGAGACCAAAAACATTCAGTACTTC
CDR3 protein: CASSDRETKNIQYF

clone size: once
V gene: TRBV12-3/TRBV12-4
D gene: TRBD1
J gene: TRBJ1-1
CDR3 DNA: TGTGCCAGCAGTTTACGAGTACTACAGGGGACGAACACTGAAGCTTTCTTT
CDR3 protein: CASSLRVLQGTNTEAFF

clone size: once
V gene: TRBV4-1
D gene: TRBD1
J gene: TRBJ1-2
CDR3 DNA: TGCGCCAGCAGCCAAAGGGGACAGGGGGCGGACTATGGCTACACCTTC
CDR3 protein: CASSQRGQGADYGYTF

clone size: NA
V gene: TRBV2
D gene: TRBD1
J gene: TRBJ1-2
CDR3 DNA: TGTGCCAGCAGGGGCAGGGGGAACTATGGCTACACCTTC
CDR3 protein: CASRGRGNYGYTF

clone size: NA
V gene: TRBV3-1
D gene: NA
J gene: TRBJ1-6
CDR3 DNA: TGTGCCAGCAGCCGGGACCGGAGGTCCTATAATTCACCCCTCCACTTT
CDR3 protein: CASSRDRRSYNSPLHF

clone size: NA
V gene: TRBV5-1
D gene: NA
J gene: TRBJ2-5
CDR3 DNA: TGCGCCAGCAGCTTGTCGGCAGAAAAACAAGAGACCCAGTACTTC
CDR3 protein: CASSLSAEKQETQYF

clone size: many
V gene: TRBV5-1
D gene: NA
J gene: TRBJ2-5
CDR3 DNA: TGCGCCAGCAGCTTGGAAGTAGGGGCCCAAGAGACCCAGTACTTC
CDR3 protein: CASSLEVGAQETQYF

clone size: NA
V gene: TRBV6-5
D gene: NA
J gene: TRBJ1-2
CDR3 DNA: TGTGCCAGCCAACGGGAGGGGGGAGGCTACACCTTC
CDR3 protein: CASQREGGGYTF

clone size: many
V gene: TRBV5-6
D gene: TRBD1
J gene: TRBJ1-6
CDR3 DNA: TGTGCCAGCAGCACCTATGGACAGGCCTCACCCCTCCACTTT
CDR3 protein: CASSTYGQASPLHF

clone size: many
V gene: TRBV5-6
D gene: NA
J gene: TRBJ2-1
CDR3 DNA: TGTGCCAGCAGCCATGGGACAAGCTCCTACAATGAGCAGTTCTTC
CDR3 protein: CASSHGTSSYNEQFF

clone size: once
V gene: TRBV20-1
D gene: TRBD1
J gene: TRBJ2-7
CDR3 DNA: TGCAGTGCTAGTGGGACAGGAGAAAGGGAGCAGTACTTC
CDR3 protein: CSASGTGEREQYF

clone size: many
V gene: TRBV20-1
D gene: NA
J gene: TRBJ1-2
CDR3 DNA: TGCAGTGCTCGGGGTTTTTATGGCTACACCTTC
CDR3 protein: CSARGFYGYTF

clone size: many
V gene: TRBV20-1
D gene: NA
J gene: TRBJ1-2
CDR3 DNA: TGCAGTGCTAAACGGAGGGACGTATTCTATGGCTACACCTTC
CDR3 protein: CSAKRRDVFYGYTF

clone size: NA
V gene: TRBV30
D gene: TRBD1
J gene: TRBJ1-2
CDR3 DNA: TGTGCCTGGGGACAGGGAAACTATGGCTACACCTTC
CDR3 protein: CAWGQGNYGYTF

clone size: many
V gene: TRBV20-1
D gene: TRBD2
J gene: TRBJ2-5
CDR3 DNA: TGCAGTGCAGTAGCGGGGGGCCTTCAAGAGACCCAGTACTTC
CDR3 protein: CSAVAGGLQETQYF

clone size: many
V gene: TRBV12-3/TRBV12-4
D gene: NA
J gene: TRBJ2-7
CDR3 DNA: TGTGCCAGCAAACTGGCCCGGGACAAGCAGTACTTC
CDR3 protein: CASKLARDKQYF

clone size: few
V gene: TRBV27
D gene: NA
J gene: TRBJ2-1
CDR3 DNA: TGTGCCAGCAGTTTAAAGGGGGGTGAGCAGTTCTTC
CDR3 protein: CASSLKGGEQFF

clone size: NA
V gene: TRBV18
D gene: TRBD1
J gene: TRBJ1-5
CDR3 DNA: TGTGCCAGCTCATGCGGGACAGGGGAACAGCCCCAGCATTTT
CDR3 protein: CASSCGTGEQPQHF

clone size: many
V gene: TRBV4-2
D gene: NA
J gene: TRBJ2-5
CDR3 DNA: TGTGCCAGCAGCCCGACTCTCCTAGGGGAGACCCAGTACTTC
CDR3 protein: CASSPTLLGETQYF

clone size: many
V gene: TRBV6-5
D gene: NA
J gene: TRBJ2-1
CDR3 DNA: TGTGCCAGCAGACCCCAGGAACTCTCCTACAATGAGCAGTTCTTC
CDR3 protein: CASRPQELSYNEQFF

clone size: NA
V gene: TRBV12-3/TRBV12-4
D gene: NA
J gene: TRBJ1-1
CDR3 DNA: TGTGCCTGCAGATCTATAACCTGGGGCACTGAAGCTTTCTTT
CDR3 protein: CACRSITWGTEAFF

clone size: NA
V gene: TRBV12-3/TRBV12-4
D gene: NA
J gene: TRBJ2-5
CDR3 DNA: TGTGCCAGCAGTTCCGGACTACTCCAAGAGACCCAGTACTTC
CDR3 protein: CASSSGLLQETQYF

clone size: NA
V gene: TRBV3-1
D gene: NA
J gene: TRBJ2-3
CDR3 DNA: TGTGCCAGCAGCCGGATTTCTAGCACAGATACGCAGTATTTT
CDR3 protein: CASSRISSTDTQYF

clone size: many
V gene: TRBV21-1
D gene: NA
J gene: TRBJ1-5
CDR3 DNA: TGTGCCAGCAGCCCCGAGCAGGGAAGGTTTCAGCCCCAGCATTTT
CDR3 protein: CASSPEQGRFQPQHF